These 27 T cell receptor beta chains were all obtained from the same sample, sequenced in a study of patients and donors after allogeneic stem cell transplantation (dated by TCRdb to 2018 to 2021). Receptor libraries were prepared by RT-PCR. The instrument given in TCRdb is NextSeq 550. TCRdb ran its own pipeline on the public reads, namely fastp trimming at Q25 and MiXCR clone calling, and kept in-frame beta chains. All rows with the same CDR3 protein become a single entry with the most common DNA and genes. The sample table shows 150,000 to 250,000 distinct CDR3 sequences, and less than 45% are seen once. The ten biggest clones cover around 35% of the sample. Sequenced material: blood, either unsorted or a sorted T cell fraction (not recorded which). These receptors all come from a human donor who was either an allogeneic HSCT recipient or a stem cell or donor lymphocyte infusion donor (not recorded which). It is not recorded whose cells these are; they may come from a transplant donor.

The chain joins TRBV9 to TRBJ1-2; 9 nucleotides line up with TRBD1. CDR1 and CDR2 from the germline V gene are SGDLS and YYNGEE. The CDR3 has 18 residues. J lost 4 bases, V lost 0 bases, and 13 bases had no gene match. For the CDR3, the DNA is TGTGCCAGCAGCGTAGACCCTCGGGACAGGGAGTATACCTATGGCTACACCTTC. It is translated as CASSVDPRDREYTYGYTF.

This clonotype has just a few counts. The CDR3 sequence: CASTHSGEDEQFF. The CDR3 bases are TGTGCCAGCACCCATAGCGGAGAGGATGAGCAGTTCTTC. V usage is TRBV12-3 or TRBV12-4 and J usage is TRBJ2-1; D perhaps matches TRBD2 (6 bases). The CDR3 has 13 residues. The germline V and J ends were trimmed by 7 bases and 8 bases, with 15 bases remaining between them.

This sequence joins TRBV27 and TRBJ2-7; TRBD2 agrees at 14 bases. V shed 4 bases and J 7 bases; nucleotides not matched to a gene: 6. The CDR3 sequence is 15 residues long. Per the germline V gene, CDR1 is MNHEY and CDR2 is SMNVEV (reference sequence). CDR3 loop: CASSSPGTSGSEQYF. CDR3 coding DNA: TGTGCCAGCAGTTCCCCCGGGACTAGCGGGAGTGAGCAGTACTTC.

This clonotype was counted between two and nine times. The genes are TRBV5-1 and TRBJ1-3; 8 nucleotides line up with TRBD1. Germline assignment: CDR1 SGHRS and CDR2 YFSETQ. V shed 0 bases, J shed 4 bases, and the junction held 9 bases outside the gene matches. The CDR3 spans 17 residues. The CDR3, as DNA: TGCGCCAGCAGCTTGGGGTCTTCCTGGACAGGGGGAAACACCATATATTTT. It encodes CASSLGSSWTGGNTIYF.

The chain links TRBV7-9 to TRBJ1-4; no definite D call. Germline lookup yields CDR1 SEHNR and CDR2 FQNEAQ (reference sequence). The CDR3 has 13 amino acids. V was cut by 6 bases and J by 4 bases, with 9 bases left in between. This chain's CDR3 is CASSIHSNEKLFF. The DNA of the CDR3 is TGTGCCAGCAGTATACACAGTAATGAAAAACTGTTTTTT.

This clonotype was picked up a small number of times. V usage is TRBV7-6 and J usage is TRBJ1-4; D remains ambiguous. The germline V gene encodes CDR1 SGHVS and CDR2 FNYEAQ. This CDR3 comprises 14 residues. Trimming stripped 1 base from V and 4 bases from J, with 7 bases between. The CDR3 is CASSLGVGNEKLFF. The CDR3 coding sequence is TGTGCCAGCAGCTTAGGTGTTGGTAATGAAAAACTGTTTTTT. The whole variable domain, remainder taken from reference TRBV7-6 and TRBJ1-4, is GAGVSQSPRYKVTKRGQDVALRCDPISGHVSLYWYRQALGQGPEFLTYFNYEAQQDKSGLPNDRFSAERPEGSISTLTIQRTEQRDSAMYRCASSLGVGNEKLFFGSGTQLSVL.

The rearrangement joins TRBV7-2 to TRBJ1-1; perhaps TRBD1 as D (6 bases). Germline-derived CDR1 and CDR2 are SGHTA and FQGNSA. Trimming took 0 bases from V and 7 from J, leaving 9 bases between them. CDR3 length: 13 amino acids. DNA for the CDR3: TGTGCCAGCAGCTTAGCAGGGGGAGTTGAAGCTTTCTTT. Its protein product is CASSLAGGVEAFF.

The chain joins TRBV28 to TRBJ1-1; D gene unclear. CDR1 and CDR2 (germline): MDHEN, SYDVKM. The CDR3 length is 14 residues. The V gene lost 2 bases and the J gene lost 1 base, with 8 bases spanning the gap. The CDR3 region has the DNA TGTGCCAGCAGTTTAAGTCAGGCGAACACTGAAGCTTTCTTT. Encoded protein: CASSLSQANTEAFF.

The chain uses TRBV12-3 or TRBV12-4 and TRBJ1-1; D might be TRBD1 (5 bases). The V end was cut by 1 base, the J end by 5 bases, with 11 bases between. CDR3 size: 14 residues. Written as DNA, the CDR3 is TGTGCCAGCAGTTTAGTCGGGGGGGAGACTGAAGCTTTCTTT. It codes for CASSLVGGETEAFF.

This clonotype was observed a handful of times. This chain uses TRBV6-5 with TRBJ1-1; tentative D call: TRBD1 (6 bases). The CDR3 is 14 amino acids. CDR1 is MNHEY, CDR2 SVGAGI, per germline. Trimming shortened V by 6 bases and J by 5 bases, and 16 bases separated the two germline ends. The CDR3 here is CASREVRGETEAFF. CDR3 bases: TGTGCCAGCAGAGAAGTCAGGGGTGAAACTGAAGCTTTCTTT.

The chain has TRBV4-2 and TRBJ2-7; D unresolved. Trimming took off 0 bases at V and 3 bases at J, with 6 bases between the two ends. The CDR3 extends over 13 amino acids. Germline lookup yields CDR1 LGHNA and CDR2 YNFKEQ. CDR3 bases: TGTGCCAGCAGCCAAGATCTAGGCTACGAGCAGTACTTC. Its translation is CASSQDLGYEQYF.

This clonotype was counted between two and nine times. The CDR3 spells CATSRDPLAGRADTQYF. In DNA, the CDR3 is TGTGCCACCAGCAGAGATCCCCTAGCGGGGAGGGCAGATACGCAGTATTTT. The chain is built from TRBV15 and TRBJ2-3; 9 positions agree with TRBD2. V was pared by 0 bases and J by 4 bases, with 8 bases of the junction left unmatched. The V gene's germline CDR1 is LNHNV and CDR2 YYDKDF (reference sequence). This CDR3 contains 17 residues.

The chain has TRBV12-3 or TRBV12-4 and TRBJ2-2; a possible D gene is TRBD1 (6 bases). With 6 bases removed from V and 7 bases from J, the gap between germline ends came to 12 bases. The CDR3 spans 13 residues. The CDR3 region is CASSPQGYGELFF. As DNA, the CDR3 is TGTGCCAGCAGCCCGCAGGGGTACGGGGAGCTGTTTTTT.

This chain joins TRBV15 and TRBJ1-1, with a possible D match to TRBD1 (6 bases). The V end lost 5 bases, the J end lost 1 base, and 14 bases lay between the germline ends. The V gene's germline CDR1 is LNHNV and CDR2 YYDKDF (reference sequence). CDR3 length: 15 residues. The CDR3 coding sequence is TGTGCCACCAGCGAGGGCAGGGGCCCGAACACTGAAGCTTTCTTT. The encoded protein is CATSEGRGPNTEAFF.

This clonotype showed up just a few times. The chain couples TRBV9 to TRBJ2-1, with 7 bases that match TRBD2. The CDR3 spans 14 residues. Germline-derived CDR1 and CDR2 are SGDLS and YYNGEE. V lost 0 bases to trimming and J lost 10 bases; unmatched junction nucleotides: 7. The CDR3 loop reads CASSVGGGSREQFF. The CDR3 DNA is TGTGCCAGCAGCGTAGGGGGAGGGAGTAGGGAGCAGTTCTTC. The whole variable domain, filled in from reference TRBV9 and TRBJ2-1, reads DSGVTQTPKHLITATGQRVTLRCSPRSGDLSVYWYQQSLDQGLQFLIQYYNGEERAKGNILERFSAQQFPDLHSELNLSSLELGDSALYFCASSVGGGSREQFFGPGTRLTVL.

The V gene is TRBV5-5, the J gene TRBJ2-7; D possibly matches TRBD1 or TRBD2 (5 bases each). The germline V gene has CDR1 SGHKS and CDR2 YYEKEE (reference sequence). The germline V and J ends were trimmed by 4 bases and 4 bases, with 12 bases remaining between them. This CDR3 region has 13 residues. Written as DNA, the CDR3 is TGTGCCAGCAGCGGCCGGGGCAATTACGAGCAGTACTTC. This codes for CASSGRGNYEQYF.

This chain uses TRBV15 with TRBJ2-5; TRBD1 matches 10 bases. The CDR3 has 15 residues. The trim removed 4 bases at V and 3 bases at J, leaving 5 bases unmatched. Germline assignment: CDR1 LNHNV and CDR2 YYDKDF (reference sequence). CDR3 DNA sequence: TGTGCCACCAGCACCCACGGGACAGGGGAAGAGACCCAGTACTTC. Protein product: CATSTHGTGEETQYF.

The chain carries TRBV29-1 and TRBJ2-7; possible D gene TRBD2, 5 bases. Germline CDR1 reads SQVTM; CDR2 reads ANQGSEA. V was trimmed by 4 bases and J by 2 bases, leaving 12 bases between them. This CDR3 has 13 residues. The CDR3 protein is CSVADYGAYEQYF. DNA of the CDR3: TGCAGCGTTGCTGACTACGGGGCCTACGAGCAGTACTTC.

The chain is built from TRBV29-1 and TRBJ2-5; weak D call: TRBD2 (6 bases). V lost 0 bases and J lost 5, with 22 bases in between. CDR3 length equals 17 residues. CDR1 is SQVTM and CDR2 is ANQGSEA in the germline V gene. The CDR3 sequence: CSVEDRGASRFRETQYF. CDR3 in DNA: TGCAGCGTTGAAGATCGCGGGGCCTCTCGTTTTCGGGAGACCCAGTACTTC.

The V call is TRBV4-3, the J call TRBJ1-5, with D unclear. V was trimmed by 0 bases and J by 0 bases, leaving 9 bases between them. This CDR3 spans 16 amino acids. Per germline, CDR1 LGHNA and CDR2 YSLEER. CDR3 bases: TGCGCCAGCAGCCAAGACCCGACCGTTAGCAATCAGCCCCAGCATTTT. It is translated as CASSQDPTVSNQPQHF.

The J gene is TRBJ1-1, the V gene TRBV9; tentative D call: TRBD1 (5 bases). Germline assignment: CDR1 SGDLS and CDR2 YYNGEE. V was cut by 0 bases and J by 0 bases, with 9 bases left in between. The CDR3 runs to 15 residues. The CDR3 sequence is CASSVGAGLNTEAFF. The CDR3 DNA follows: TGTGCCAGCAGCGTAGGAGCAGGGCTGAACACTGAAGCTTTCTTT.

The chain is built from TRBV10-3 and TRBJ2-1; tentatively, D is TRBD2 (6 bases). Germline V lookup: CDR1 ENHRY, CDR2 SYGVKD. This CDR3 has 12 residues. V lost 8 bases, J lost 7 bases, and 12 bases lay in between. CDR3 nucleotide sequence: TGTGCCATCGGGACTCGTAAGAATGAGCAGTTCTTC. It is translated as CAIGTRKNEQFF.

A few counts support this clonotype. The gene calls are TRBV5-5 and TRBJ1-1; possible D gene TRBD1, 6 bases. This CDR3 spans 14 amino acids. Deletions cut 5 bases from V and 4 bases from J, with 15 bases between. Germline V gives CDR1 SGHKS, CDR2 YYEKEE (reference sequence). The CDR3 spells CASRRTGPGTEAFF. The CDR3 nucleotides read TGTGCCAGCAGGAGAACAGGGCCCGGCACTGAAGCTTTCTTT. Drawing the rest from reference TRBV5-5 and TRBJ1-1, the complete variable domain is DAGVTQSPTHLIKTRGQQVTLRCSPISGHKSVSWYQQVLGQGPQFIFQYYEKEERGRGNFPDRFSARQFPNYSSELNVNALLLGDSALYLCASRRTGPGTEAFFGQGTRLTVV.

The J gene is TRBJ1-2, the V gene TRBV7-9; TRBD1 agrees at 7 bases. V lost 1 base and J lost 3; bases outside the gene matches: 8. The germline gives CDR1 SEHNR, CDR2 FQNEAQ (reference sequence). CDR3 length: 16 residues. This CDR3 reads CASSLVDRELYYGYTF. The CDR3 bases are TGTGCCAGCAGCTTAGTAGACAGGGAACTATACTATGGCTACACCTTC.

J is TRBJ1-1 and V is TRBV20-1; TRBD1 aligns across 8 bases. V was pared by 4 bases and J by 1 base, with 5 bases of the junction left unmatched. Per the germline V gene, CDR1 is DFQATT and CDR2 is SNEGSKA (reference sequence). The CDR3 contains 14 residues. CDR3 DNA sequence: TGCAGTGCTAAATCAGACAGGGGGAACACTGAAGCTTTCTTT. Translating it yields CSAKSDRGNTEAFF.

V is TRBV12-3 or TRBV12-4 and J is TRBJ2-2; D may match TRBD1 or TRBD2 (5 bases each). The CDR3 has 17 residues. V was pared by 2 bases and J by 6 bases, with 19 bases between. The CDR3 loop is CASSLPRDGSLAGELFF. In nucleotides, the CDR3 is TGTGCCAGCAGTTTACCCCGGGACGGGTCGTTGGCCGGGGAGCTGTTTTTT.

This clonotype was seen more than once but under ten times. The chain has TRBV29-1 and TRBJ2-7, with TRBD2 matching over 11 bases. The germline V gene has CDR1 SQVTM and CDR2 ANQGSEA. J was trimmed by 0 bases and V by 0 bases; bases with no gene match: 4. The CDR3 has 16 residues. The CDR3 spells CSVEDPLAGGSYEQYF. CDR3 sequence (DNA): TGCAGCGTTGAAGATCCCCTAGCGGGAGGCTCCTACGAGCAGTACTTC.